Presented here are 25 T cell receptor beta chains from one specimen sequenced in a study of OX40 agonist ivuxolimab in advanced cancers. Measured with immunoSEQ multiplex PCR; TCRdb has only the in-frame clones, and not every one. The sample yields 30,000 to 40,000 clones, about four fifths seen once. Source: CD4+ or CD8+ T cells sorted from blood, taken in a trial of the OX40 agonist ivuxolimab. The receptor source for this set is an adult with an advanced solid tumor such as melanoma, head and neck, liver or kidney cancer.

V is TRBV2 and J is TRBJ2-1, with TRBD2 as a possible D gene (6 bases). Trimming took 7 bases from V and 7 from J, leaving 17 bases between them. The CDR3 is 14 amino acids. Germline CDR1 is SNHLY and CDR2 is FYNNEI. CDR3 loop: CASIAAGRLNEQFF. The CDR3 DNA reads TGTGCCAGCATCGCGGCAGGGAGGCTGAATGAGCAGTTCTTC.

This chain joins TRBV11-2 and TRBJ1-2; TRBD1 matches at 8 bases. The trim removed 1 base at V and 11 bases at J, leaving 3 bases unmatched. Germline CDR1 SGHAT, CDR2 FQNNGV. This CDR3 is built from 12 residues. In DNA form, the CDR3 reads TGTGCCAGCAGCTTAGGTCAGGGGGCTTACACCTTC. Its translation: CASSLGQGAYTF.

V and J are TRBV7-9 and TRBJ2-3; no reliable D call. The V gene lost 2 bases and the J gene lost 1 base, with 4 bases spanning the gap. This CDR3 comprises 13 residues. The V gene's germline CDR1 is SEHNR and CDR2 FQNEAQ (reference sequence). CDR3 DNA sequence: TGTGCCAGCAGCTTAAGCGGCACAGATACGCAGTATTTT. This codes for CASSLSGTDTQYF. The variable domain in full, with the rest retrieved from reference TRBV7-9 and TRBJ2-3, is DTGVSQNPRHKITKRGQNVTFRCDPISEHNRLYWYRQTLGQGPEFLTYFQNEAQLEKSRLLSDRFSAERPKGSFSTLEIQRTEQGDSAMYLCASSLSGTDTQYFGPGTRLTVL.

This chain joins TRBV27 and TRBJ1-1, with unresolved D. V was clipped by 0 bases and J by 3 bases, with 5 bases between them. Germline V gives CDR1 MNHEY, CDR2 SMNVEV (reference sequence). The CDR3 is 13 residues long. CDR3 sequence: CASSLSADTEAFF. The CDR3 DNA sequence: TGTGCCAGCAGTTTATCTGCCGACACTGAAGCTTTCTTT.

The rearrangement uses TRBV28 and TRBJ2-1; tentatively, D is TRBD1 or TRBD2 (6 bases each). Germline loops: CDR1 MDHEN, CDR2 SYDVKM. This CDR3 is 16 amino acids long. The V end was cut by 6 bases, the J end by 10 bases, with 25 bases between. DNA for the CDR3: TGTGCCAGCAGCCCAGCCGGGGCACTCAAGGGGGGAGAGCAGTTCTTC. It specifies CASSPAGALKGGEQFF.

J is TRBJ2-5 and V is TRBV6-5, with 11 bases that match TRBD2. The trim removed 8 bases at V and 1 base at J, leaving 6 bases unmatched. Germline V gives CDR1 MNHEY, CDR2 SVGAGI. The CDR3 is made up of 15 amino acids. CDR3 sequence reads: CASSPGLAAQETQYF. As DNA, the CDR3 is TGTGCCAGCTCCCCGGGACTAGCGGCCCAAGAGACCCAGTACTTC.

The CDR3 region is CASSLGRTGGGYTF. The DNA for the CDR3 is TGTGCCAGCAGCTTAGGCCGGACAGGCGGTGGCTACACCTTC. This sequence joins TRBV7-8 and TRBJ1-2, with 7 bases fitting TRBD1. Germline values: CDR1 SGHVS, CDR2 FQNEAQ. This CDR3 comprises 14 residues. With V trimmed by 1 base and J by 7 bases, 6 bases remained unmatched.

The table lists this clone with a count of one. The chain has TRBV4-3 and TRBJ2-7, with D perhaps TRBD1 (6 bases). V lost 0 bases and J lost 2, with 17 bases in between. Germline CDR1 and CDR2: LGHNA and YSLEER. The CDR3 covers 17 residues. The CDR3 spells CASSQELGTLLPYEQYF. In nucleotides, the CDR3 is TGCGCCAGCAGCCAAGAACTGGGGACATTGCTACCCTACGAGCAGTACTTC.

V gene TRBV4-2 combines with J gene TRBJ1-4; D is unclear. Germline CDR1 reads LGHNA; CDR2 reads YNFKEQ. Trimming shortened V by 2 bases and J by 12 bases, and 16 bases separated the two germline ends. The CDR3 has 14 residues. In DNA, the CDR3 is TGTGCCAGCAGCCAAAACCTGGGCCGGGAGGAACTGTTTTTT. Residues: CASSQNLGREELFF.

V usage is TRBV27 and J usage is TRBJ2-3; D unclear. Germline-derived CDR1 and CDR2 are MNHEY and SMNVEV (reference sequence). This CDR3 region has 11 residues. V was cut by 8 bases and J by 7 bases, with 10 bases left in between. The CDR3 nucleotides are TGTGCCAGCTTATTTACGTATACGCAGTATTTT. Translated, it gives CASLFTYTQYF.

This chain joins TRBV7-3 and TRBJ2-1, with 8 nucleotides matching TRBD2. CDR1 and CDR2 from the germline V gene are SGHTA and FQGTGA. The V segment lost 7 bases and the J segment 7 bases; nucleotides outside the gene matches: 9. This CDR3 comprises 14 residues. The CDR3 protein is CASTSGGPVNEQFF. DNA of the CDR3: TGTGCCAGCACATCGGGAGGGCCTGTTAATGAGCAGTTCTTC.

The chain links TRBV7-6 to TRBJ2-3; D uncertain. Looked up from germline, CDR1 is SGHVS and CDR2 is FNYEAQ. The CDR3 extends over 14 amino acids. The V end was cut by 3 bases, the J end by 2 bases, with 9 bases between. CDR3 coding DNA: TGTGCCAGCAGCTTCGAGTGGAACACAGATACGCAGTATTTT. Translating gives CASSFEWNTDTQYF.

The chain uses TRBV29-1 and TRBJ2-5, with a possible D match to TRBD2 (5 bases). This CDR3 has 13 amino acids. Germline lookup yields CDR1 SQVTM and CDR2 ANQGSEA. V shed 7 bases and J shed 2 bases, with 14 bases lying between them. CDR3 DNA sequence: TGCAGCGCCCGGGCGAGGGAACAAGAGACCCAGTACTTC. Its translation is CSARAREQETQYF.

This clone was seen only once. This sequence joins TRBV21-1 and TRBJ2-6; the tabulated D call, TRBD1, remains unverified against the DNA. TRBV21-1 is noted as a pseudogene. The CDR3 length is 16 residues. The CDR3 region is CARVGQGVSGANVLTF. CDR3 DNA: TGTGCCAGGGTCGGACAGGGAGTCTCTGGGGCCAACGTCCTGACTTTC.

The sample holds one count of this clone. The V call is TRBV7-2, the J call TRBJ2-7, with 13 bases that match TRBD2. The CDR3 totals 15 residues. J gave up 4 bases and V 6 bases, and 6 bases lay outside the gene matches. Germline CDR1 is SGHTA and CDR2 is FQGNSA. The CDR3 loop reads CASRLGLAGTYEQYF. The CDR3 bases are TGTGCCAGCAGACTGGGACTAGCGGGAACTTACGAGCAGTACTTC.

The chain links TRBV7-6 to TRBJ2-3; tentatively, D is TRBD1 or TRBD2 (6 bases each). Looked up from germline, CDR1 is SGHVS and CDR2 is FNYEAQ. V dropped 1 base and J dropped 6 bases, with 14 bases sitting between them. The length of the CDR3 is 15 residues. In DNA, the CDR3 is TGTGCCAGCAGCTTAGGGGGGGCGATAGGGGATACGCAGTATTTT. Its protein product is CASSLGGAIGDTQYF.

The chain couples TRBV10-3 to TRBJ2-3; D is ambiguous. V was trimmed by 2 bases and J by 4 bases, leaving 7 bases between them. The germline V gene has CDR1 ENHRY and CDR2 SYGVKD. This CDR3 contains 13 residues. CDR3 loop: CAISEIGSDTQYF. CDR3 in DNA: TGTGCCATCAGTGAGATAGGGTCAGATACGCAGTATTTT.

This sequence joins TRBV28 and TRBJ1-2; D ambiguous. The ends were cut back, 3 bases at V and 8 bases at J, with 10 bases in the middle. The CDR3 has 12 amino acids. Looked up from germline, CDR1 is MDHEN and CDR2 is SYDVKM. In nucleotides, the CDR3 is TGTGCCAGCAGTTTTTTGAGTCGCGGCTACACCTTC. Translation: CASSFLSRGYTF.

The chain carries TRBV30 and TRBJ2-5; 13 nucleotides align to TRBD2. The CDR3 totals 13 residues. Looked up from germline, CDR1 is GTSNPN and CDR2 is SVGIG (reference sequence). With 5 bases clipped from V and 4 bases from J, the junction kept 1 base outside the gene matches. CDR3: CAWGLAGAETQYF. The CDR3 DNA sequence: TGTGCCTGGGGACTAGCGGGGGCAGAGACCCAGTACTTC.

This clone appeared a single time. This chain's CDR3 is CSVRVETQYF. The CDR3 region has the DNA TGCAGCGTCAGGGTAGAGACCCAGTACTTC. The chain carries TRBV29-1 and TRBJ2-5; D is possibly TRBD1 (5 bases). Deletions cut 6 bases from V and 4 bases from J, with 6 bases between. CDR1 and CDR2 (germline): SQVTM, ANQGSEA. There are 10 residues in the CDR3.

The chain joins TRBV6-5 to TRBJ1-6; D is uncertain. CDR1 is MNHEY, CDR2 SVGAGI, per germline. V lost 6 bases to trimming and J lost 6 bases, with 6 bases between them. This CDR3 is built from 12 residues. CDR3 DNA: TGTGCCAGCAGGCCGGGTAATTCACCCCTCCACTTT. It encodes CASRPGNSPLHF.

The chain carries TRBV18 and TRBJ2-3; D is possibly TRBD1 (6 bases). V lost 4 bases and J 0 bases, leaving 11 bases between the germline ends. Germline CDR1 reads KGHSH; CDR2 reads LQKENI. This CDR3 has 15 amino acids. CDR3 nucleotides: TGTGCCAGCTCACTGGGACAAACTAGCACAGATACGCAGTATTTT. Translated, it gives CASSLGQTSTDTQYF.

The J gene is TRBJ2-5, the V gene TRBV6-6; D gene ambiguous. The J call may be faulty, since TRBJ2-7 better matches the DNA end. The CDR3 runs 13 residues. Germline CDR1 reads MNHNY; CDR2 reads SVGAGI (reference sequence). The CDR3 coding sequence is TGTGCCAGCAGTTACGGGGAACCCTACGAGCAGTACTTC. This codes for CASSYGEPYEQYF.

The chain has TRBV12-5 and TRBJ2-3; 8 bases are shared with TRBD1. The length of the CDR3 is 15 residues. The germline CDR1 and CDR2 sequences are LGHNT and FRNRAP. The V segment lost 6 bases and the J segment 3 bases; nucleotides outside the gene matches: 8. This CDR3 reads CASGAPGGGTDTQYF. The CDR3 DNA reads TGTGCTAGTGGGGCACCAGGGGGCGGGACAGATACGCAGTATTTT.

V gene TRBV4-1 combines with J gene TRBJ2-3; maybe TRBD2 (5 bases). Deletions cut 4 bases from V and 5 bases from J, with 10 bases between. Per germline, CDR1 MGHRA and CDR2 YSYEKL. CDR3 size: 13 residues. CDR3 region: CASSPAGGDTQYF. The CDR3, as DNA: TGCGCCAGCAGCCCCGCAGGAGGAGATACGCAGTATTTT.